This note documents a single T cell receptor beta chain sequence. An amount of RNA that ranged from roughly 0.45 to 1 ug was reverse transcribed with random hexamers. A multiplex approach, immunoSEQ multiplex PCR, amplified TCR beta CDR3 across 54 Vbeta and 13 Jbeta. Each CDR3 protein is one row after TCRdb ran MiXCR on the immunoSEQ multiplex PCR reads. Among 210,000 or so distinct CDR3 sequences, 94% were seen once, and the ten largest hold over 0.15%. The data derive from a study of CD8 T cells in Susac syndrome. Turning to the study itself: Patients with Susac syndrome, at blood draw, were therapy-naive, on corticosteroids, or on intravenous immunoglobulin alone.

Deletions cut 0 bases from V and 4 bases from J, with 15 bases between. The CDR3 is 15 residues long. Germline lookup yields CDR1 GTSNPN and CDR2 SVGIG (reference sequence). The TCR sequence derives from a human donor with Susac syndrome. This chain connects TRBV30 to TRBJ1-1, with unresolved D. The sequenced material came from CD4+ T cells from PBMCs. For the CDR3, the DNA is TGTGCCTGGAGTGTACAAGGTGGGTCTCCCACTGAAGCTTTCTTT. Its protein product is CAWSVQGGSPTEAFF.